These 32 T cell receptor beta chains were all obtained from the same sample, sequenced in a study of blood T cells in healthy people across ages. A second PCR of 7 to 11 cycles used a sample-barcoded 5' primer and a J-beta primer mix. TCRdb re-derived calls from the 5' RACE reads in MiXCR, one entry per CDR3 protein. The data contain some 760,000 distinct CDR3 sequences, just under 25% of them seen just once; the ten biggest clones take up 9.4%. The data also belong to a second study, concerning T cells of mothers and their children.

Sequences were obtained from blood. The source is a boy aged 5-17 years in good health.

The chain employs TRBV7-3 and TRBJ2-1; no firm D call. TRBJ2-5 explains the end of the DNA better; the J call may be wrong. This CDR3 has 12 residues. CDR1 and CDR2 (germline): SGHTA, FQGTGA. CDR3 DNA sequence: TGTGCCAGCAGCTTAAATCACGGGACCCAGTACTTC. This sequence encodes CASSLNHGTQYF.

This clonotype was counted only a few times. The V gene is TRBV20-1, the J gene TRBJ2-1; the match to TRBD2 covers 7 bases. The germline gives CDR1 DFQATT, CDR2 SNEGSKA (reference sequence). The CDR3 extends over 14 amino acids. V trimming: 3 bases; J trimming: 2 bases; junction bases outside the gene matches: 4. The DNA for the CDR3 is TGCAGTGCTAGGGGGACTACAACCTACAATGAGCAGTTCTTC. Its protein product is CSARGTTTYNEQFF.

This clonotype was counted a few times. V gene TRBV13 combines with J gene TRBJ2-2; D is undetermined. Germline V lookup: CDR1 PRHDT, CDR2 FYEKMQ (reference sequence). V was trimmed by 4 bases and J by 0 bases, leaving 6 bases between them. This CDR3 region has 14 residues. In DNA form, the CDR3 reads TGTGCCAGCAGCTCAGCTTCGAACACCGGGGAGCTGTTTTTT. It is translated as CASSSASNTGELFF.

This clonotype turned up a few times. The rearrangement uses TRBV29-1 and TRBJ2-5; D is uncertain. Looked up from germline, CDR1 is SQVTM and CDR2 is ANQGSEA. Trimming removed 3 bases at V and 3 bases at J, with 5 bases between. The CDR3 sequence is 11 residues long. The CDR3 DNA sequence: TGCAGCGTTGACTTGGAAGAGACCCAGTACTTC. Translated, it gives CSVDLEETQYF.

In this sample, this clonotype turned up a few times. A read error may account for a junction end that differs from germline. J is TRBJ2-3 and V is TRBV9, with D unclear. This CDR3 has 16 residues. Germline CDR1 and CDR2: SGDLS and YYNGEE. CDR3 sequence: CAGSNFDEEGSDTQYF. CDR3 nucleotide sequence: TGTGCCGGCAGCAACTTTGACGAGGAAGGGTCAGATACGCAGTATTTT.

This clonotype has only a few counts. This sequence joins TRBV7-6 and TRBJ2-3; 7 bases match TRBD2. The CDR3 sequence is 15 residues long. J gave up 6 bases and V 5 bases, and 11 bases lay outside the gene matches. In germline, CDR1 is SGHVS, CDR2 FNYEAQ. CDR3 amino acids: CASSPSSGAWDTQYF. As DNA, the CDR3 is TGTGCCAGCAGCCCATCCAGCGGGGCCTGGGATACGCAGTATTTT.

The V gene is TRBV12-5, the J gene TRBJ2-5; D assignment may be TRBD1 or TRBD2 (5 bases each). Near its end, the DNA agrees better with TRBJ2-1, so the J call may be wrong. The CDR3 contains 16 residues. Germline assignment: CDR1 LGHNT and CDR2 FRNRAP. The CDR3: CASGLALRGLRDEQFF. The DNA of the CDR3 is TGTGCTAGTGGTTTGGCACTGAGGGGCCTCAGGGATGAGCAGTTCTTC.

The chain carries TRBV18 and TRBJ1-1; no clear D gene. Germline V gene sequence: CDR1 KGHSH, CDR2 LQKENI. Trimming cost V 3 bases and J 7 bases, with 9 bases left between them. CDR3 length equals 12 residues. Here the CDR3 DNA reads TGTGCCAGCTCACCCACAGCGAATGAAGCTTTCTTT. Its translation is CASSPTANEAFF. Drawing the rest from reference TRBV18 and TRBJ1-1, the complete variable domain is NAGVMQNPRHLVRRRGQEARLRCSPMKGHSHVYWYRQLPEEGLKFMVYLQKENIIDESGMPKERFSAEFPKEGPSILRIQQVVRGDSAAYFCASSPTANEAFFGQGTRLTVV.

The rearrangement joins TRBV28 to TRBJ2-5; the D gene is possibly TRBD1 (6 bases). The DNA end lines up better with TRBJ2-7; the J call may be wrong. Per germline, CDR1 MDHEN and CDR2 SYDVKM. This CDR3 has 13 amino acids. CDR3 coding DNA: TGTGCCAGCAGTTGGACAGAGAAGTACGAGCAGTACTTC. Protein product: CASSWTEKYEQYF.

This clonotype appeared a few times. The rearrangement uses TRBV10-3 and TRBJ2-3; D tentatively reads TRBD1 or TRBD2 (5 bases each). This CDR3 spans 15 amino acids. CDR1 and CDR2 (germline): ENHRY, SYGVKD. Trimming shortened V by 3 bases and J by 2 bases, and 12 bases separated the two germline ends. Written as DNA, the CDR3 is TGTGCCATCAGTGATATAAGGGGAGACACAGATACGCAGTATTTT. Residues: CAISDIRGDTDTQYF.

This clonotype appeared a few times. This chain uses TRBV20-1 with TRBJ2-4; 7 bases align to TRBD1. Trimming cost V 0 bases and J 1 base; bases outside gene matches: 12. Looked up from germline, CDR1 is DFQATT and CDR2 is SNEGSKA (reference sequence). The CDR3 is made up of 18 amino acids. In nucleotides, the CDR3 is TGCAGTGCTAGAGATCCCCGTGACAGGGCTAGGGCCAAAAACATTCAGTACTTC. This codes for CSARDPRDRARAKNIQYF.

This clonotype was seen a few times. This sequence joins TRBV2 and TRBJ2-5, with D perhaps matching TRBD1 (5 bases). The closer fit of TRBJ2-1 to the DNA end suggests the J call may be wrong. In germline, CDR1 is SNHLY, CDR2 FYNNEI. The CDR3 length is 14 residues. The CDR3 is CASSEVLGPGEQFF. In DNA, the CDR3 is TGTGCCAGCAGTGAAGTATTGGGCCCAGGGGAGCAGTTCTTC.

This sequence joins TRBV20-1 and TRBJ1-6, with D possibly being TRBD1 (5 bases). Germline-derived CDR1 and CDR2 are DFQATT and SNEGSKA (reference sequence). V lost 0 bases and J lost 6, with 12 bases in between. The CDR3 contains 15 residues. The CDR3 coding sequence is TGCAGTGCTAGAGAAGGAGGGGATAGTAATTCACCCCTCCACTTT. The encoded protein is CSAREGGDSNSPLHF.

DNA for the CDR3: TGCGCCAGCAGCACCGGGACAGGAGGGGGTGAAAAACTGTTTTTT. This gives the protein CASSTGTGGGEKLFF. V is TRBV5-1 and J is TRBJ1-4, with 8 positions matching TRBD1. This CDR3 spans 15 amino acids. The trim removed 4 bases at V and 7 bases at J, leaving 9 bases unmatched. Looked up from germline, CDR1 is SGHRS and CDR2 is YFSETQ.

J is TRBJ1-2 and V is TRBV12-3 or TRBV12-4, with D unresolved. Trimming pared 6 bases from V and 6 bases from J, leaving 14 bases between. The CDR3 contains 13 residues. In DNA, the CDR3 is TGTGCCAGCAGCCCCCTCGCTGGGAATGGCTACACCTTC. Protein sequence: CASSPLAGNGYTF.

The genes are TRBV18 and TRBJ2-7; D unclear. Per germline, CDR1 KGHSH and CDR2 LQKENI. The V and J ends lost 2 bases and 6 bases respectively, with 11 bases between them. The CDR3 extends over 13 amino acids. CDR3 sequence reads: CASSPGSSREQYF. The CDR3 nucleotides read TGTGCCAGCTCACCAGGGTCATCGCGCGAGCAGTACTTC. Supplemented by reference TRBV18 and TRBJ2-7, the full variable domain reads NAGVMQNPRHLVRRRGQEARLRCSPMKGHSHVYWYRQLPEEGLKFMVYLQKENIIDESGMPKERFSAEFPKEGPSILRIQQVVRGDSAAYFCASSPGSSREQYFGPGTRLTVT.

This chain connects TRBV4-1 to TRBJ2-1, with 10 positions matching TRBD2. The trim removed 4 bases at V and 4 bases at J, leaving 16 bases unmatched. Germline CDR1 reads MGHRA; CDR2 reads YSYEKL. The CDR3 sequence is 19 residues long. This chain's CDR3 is CASSRVLTIGTSEYNEQFF. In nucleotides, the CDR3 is TGCGCCAGCAGCCGAGTCCTCACCATCGGGACTAGCGAGTACAATGAGCAGTTCTTC.

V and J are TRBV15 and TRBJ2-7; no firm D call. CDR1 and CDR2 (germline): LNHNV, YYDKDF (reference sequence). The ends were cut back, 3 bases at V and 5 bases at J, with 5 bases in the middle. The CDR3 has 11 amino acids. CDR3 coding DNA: TGTGCCACCAGCAGTGAGGACGAGCAGTACTTC. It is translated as CATSSEDEQYF. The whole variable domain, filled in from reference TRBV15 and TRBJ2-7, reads DAMVIQNPRYQVTQFGKPVTLSCSQTLNHNVMYWYQQKSSQAPKLLFHYYDKDFNNEADTPDNFQSRRPNTSFCFLDIRSPGLGDTAMYLCATSSEDEQYFGPGTRLTVT.

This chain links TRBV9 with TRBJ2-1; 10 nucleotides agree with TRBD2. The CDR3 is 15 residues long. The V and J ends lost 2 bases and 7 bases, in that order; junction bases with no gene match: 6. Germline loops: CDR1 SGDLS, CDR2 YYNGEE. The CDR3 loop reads CASSVKETSGNEQFF. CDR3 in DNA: TGTGCCAGCAGCGTCAAGGAGACTAGCGGGAATGAGCAGTTCTTC.

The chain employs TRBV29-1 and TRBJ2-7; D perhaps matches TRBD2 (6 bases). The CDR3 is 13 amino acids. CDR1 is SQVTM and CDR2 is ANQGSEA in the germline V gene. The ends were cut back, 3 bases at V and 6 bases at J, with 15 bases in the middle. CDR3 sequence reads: CSVDLPGGVEQYF. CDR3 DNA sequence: TGCAGCGTTGATCTCCCGGGCGGGGTCGAGCAGTACTTC.

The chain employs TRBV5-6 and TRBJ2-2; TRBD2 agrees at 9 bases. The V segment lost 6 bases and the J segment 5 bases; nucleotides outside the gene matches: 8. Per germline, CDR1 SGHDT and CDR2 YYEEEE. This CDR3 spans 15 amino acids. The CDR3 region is CASTVAGVGTGELFF. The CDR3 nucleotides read TGTGCCAGCACCGTAGCGGGAGTGGGTACCGGGGAGCTGTTTTTT.

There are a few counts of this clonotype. CDR3: CASSYAGTYNEQFF. Here the CDR3 DNA reads TGTGCCAGCAGTTACGCAGGGACCTACAATGAGCAGTTCTTC. The chain couples TRBV6-2 or TRBV6-3 to TRBJ2-1, with D possibly TRBD1 on 5 matching bases. Trimming removed 2 bases at V and 2 bases at J, with 7 bases between. CDR1 is MNHEY and CDR2 is SVGEGT in the germline V gene. The CDR3 sequence is 14 residues long.

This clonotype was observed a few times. CDR3 sequence reads: CATSTGQGDQPQHF. The CDR3 nucleotides read TGTGCCACCAGTACGGGACAGGGGGATCAGCCCCAGCATTTT. V usage is TRBV24-1 and J usage is TRBJ1-5; TRBD1 matches at 11 bases. V was clipped by 6 bases and J by 5 bases; unmatched bases: 2. The CDR3 runs to 14 residues. CDR1 is KGHDR, CDR2 SFDVKD, per germline.

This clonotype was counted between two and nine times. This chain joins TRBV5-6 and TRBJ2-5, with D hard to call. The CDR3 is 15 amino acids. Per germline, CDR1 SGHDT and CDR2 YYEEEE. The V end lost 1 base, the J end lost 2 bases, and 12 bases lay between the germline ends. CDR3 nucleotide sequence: TGTGCCAGCAGCTTGAAGGACGTACGTCAAGAGACCCAGTACTTC. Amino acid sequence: CASSLKDVRQETQYF.

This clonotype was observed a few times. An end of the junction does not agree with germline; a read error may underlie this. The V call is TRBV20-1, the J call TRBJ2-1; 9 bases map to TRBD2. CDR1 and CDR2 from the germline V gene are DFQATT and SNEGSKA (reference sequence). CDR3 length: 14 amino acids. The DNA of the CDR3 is TGCAGTGCTTTGATTCTAGCGGGATTGAATGAGCAGTCCTTC. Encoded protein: CSALILAGLNEQSF.

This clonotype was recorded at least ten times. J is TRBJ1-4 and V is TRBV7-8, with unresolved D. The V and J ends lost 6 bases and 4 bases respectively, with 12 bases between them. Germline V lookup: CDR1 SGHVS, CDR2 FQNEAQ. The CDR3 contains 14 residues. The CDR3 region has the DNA TGTGCCAGCAGACGGGGATTTGGTAATGAAAAACTGTTTTTT. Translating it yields CASRRGFGNEKLFF.

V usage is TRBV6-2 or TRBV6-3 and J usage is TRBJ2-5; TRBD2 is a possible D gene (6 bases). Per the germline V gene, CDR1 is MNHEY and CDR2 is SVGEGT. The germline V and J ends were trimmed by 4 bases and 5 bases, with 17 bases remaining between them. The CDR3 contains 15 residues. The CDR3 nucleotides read TGTGCCAGCAGTTGGAGGGACGGGCAGGAGGAGACCCAGTACTTC. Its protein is CASSWRDGQEETQYF.

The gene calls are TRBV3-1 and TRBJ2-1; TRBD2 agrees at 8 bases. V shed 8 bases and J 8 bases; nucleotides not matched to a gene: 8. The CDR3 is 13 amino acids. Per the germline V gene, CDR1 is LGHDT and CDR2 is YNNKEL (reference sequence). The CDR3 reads CASGLAILDEQFF. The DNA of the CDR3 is TGTGCCAGCGGACTAGCCATCTTGGATGAGCAGTTCTTC.

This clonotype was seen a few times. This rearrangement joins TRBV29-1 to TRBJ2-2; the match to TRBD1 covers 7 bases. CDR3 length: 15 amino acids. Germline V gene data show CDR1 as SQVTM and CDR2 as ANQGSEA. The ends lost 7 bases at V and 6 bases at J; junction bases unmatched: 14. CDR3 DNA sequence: TGCAGCGCGACCGAGACAGGGCGTAGATCCGGGGAGCTGTTTTTT. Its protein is CSATETGRRSGELFF.

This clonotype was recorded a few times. CDR3 region: CASSLDRGDFNYGYTF. The DNA for the CDR3 is TGTGCCAGCAGCTTAGACAGGGGGGATTTTAACTATGGCTACACCTTC. The chain is built from TRBV7-2 and TRBJ1-2; 8 bases line up with TRBD1. The CDR3 runs 16 residues. Trimming at V came to 1 base and at J to 1 base, leaving 5 bases not matched to a gene. The germline gives CDR1 SGHTA, CDR2 FQGNSA.

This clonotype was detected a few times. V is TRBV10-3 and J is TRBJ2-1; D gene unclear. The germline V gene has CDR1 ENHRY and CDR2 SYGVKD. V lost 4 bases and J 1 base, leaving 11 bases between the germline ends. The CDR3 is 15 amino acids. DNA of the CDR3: TGTGCCATCAGTGGGTGGGGTATGTCCTACAATGAGCAGTTCTTC. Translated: CAISGWGMSYNEQFF.

The CDR3 region has the DNA TGTGCCATCATTCCGGGGCCGACTATTGACACAGATACGCAGTATTTT. Encoded protein: CAIIPGPTIDTDTQYF. This chain connects TRBV10-3 to TRBJ2-3; either TRBD1 or TRBD2 may supply D (5 bases each). The CDR3 has 16 amino acids. The V and J ends lost 7 bases and 2 bases respectively, with 19 bases between them. The germline V gene has CDR1 ENHRY and CDR2 SYGVKD.